The subject of this entry is one T cell receptor (beta chain). In the original processing: Reference gene primers were amplified, and this amplification served to estimate nucleated cell counts. TCRdb's copy holds only in-frame clones and misses some; the assay was immunoSEQ multiplex PCR. V, J and clone size reflect that table, while D and trimming were determined from the DNA. Among hundreds of thousands of clones, approximately 90% were seen once, and the ten largest hold roughly 5.1%. The data were obtained in a study of blood T cell repertoires in COVID-19. Study summary: Sources were T cells, B-cell-depleted T cells, or PBMCs; the material itself was cDNA or gDNA.

The CDR3 spans 14 residues. V dropped 0 bases and J dropped 10 bases, with 15 bases sitting between them. Germline lookup yields CDR1 KGHSH and CDR2 LQKENI. The rearrangement uses TRBV18 and TRBJ1-1; D unresolved. The clonotype was recovered from a man in his forties with acute or convalescent COVID-19. Sequenced: peripheral blood. As DNA, the CDR3 is TGTGCCAGCTCACCACCGGTGATGACTCGGGGAGCTTTCTTT. Translating it yields CASSPPVMTRGAFF.